These 11 T cell receptor beta chains share one sample of origin, sequenced in a study of cytomegalovirus exposure and HLA in healthy donors. 60 Vbeta and 13 Jbeta primers were used in PCR. Sequencing was performed with immunoSEQ multiplex PCR; in TCRdb, only in-frame clones are kept and a portion is missing. The table includes 240,000 or so clones, approximately 80% detected once. Sequenced: PBMCs. The receptors stem from a woman in her sixties or seventies in good health and CMV-seropositive.

This chain links TRBV2 with TRBJ2-3; 7 bases align to TRBD2. The CDR3 sequence is 14 residues long. CDR1 and CDR2 from the germline V gene are SNHLY and FYNNEI. V lost 5 bases to trimming and J lost 5 bases; unmatched junction nucleotides: 7. Written as DNA, the CDR3 is TGTGCCAGCAGTAGCGGGACGAGGAGAGATACGCAGTATTTT. As protein: CASSSGTRRDTQYF.

The CDR3 sequence: CASSVTPNTEAFF. Here the CDR3 DNA reads TGTGCCAGCTCAGTAACACCGAACACTGAAGCTTTCTTT. The chain uses TRBV18 and TRBJ1-1, with unresolved D. The V and J ends lost 5 bases and 1 base respectively, with 8 bases between them. Germline V gene data show CDR1 as KGHSH and CDR2 as LQKENI. The CDR3 loop spans 13 amino acids.

Here the CDR3 DNA reads TGTGCCAGTAGTCGTGGGGCCTTAGCTAACTATGGCTACACCTTC. Protein: CASSRGALANYGYTF. This chain links TRBV19 with TRBJ1-2; perhaps TRBD1 as D (5 bases). Germline CDR1 is LNHDA and CDR2 is SQIVND (reference sequence). The V end lost 5 bases, the J end lost 0 bases, and 13 bases lay between the germline ends. The CDR3 extends over 15 amino acids.

A single count supports this clone. J is TRBJ2-7 and V is TRBV6-6, with TRBD1 identical over 8 bases. V shed 10 bases and J 2 bases; nucleotides not matched to a gene: 10. Germline V lookup: CDR1 MNHNY, CDR2 SVGAGI (reference sequence). The CDR3 sequence is 14 residues long. CDR3 nucleotides: TGTGCCACCCACCCCGCGGACAGGGCCTACGAGCAGTACTTC. The encoded protein is CATHPADRAYEQYF.

The gene calls are TRBV30 and TRBJ1-5, with 8 bases aligning to TRBD1. Trimming at V came to 3 bases and at J to 7 bases, leaving 8 bases not matched to a gene. The CDR3 extends over 14 amino acids. CDR1 and CDR2 from the germline V gene are GTSNPN and SVGIG (reference sequence). This CDR3 is CAWRGQGAGQPQHF. Written as DNA, the CDR3 is TGTGCCTGGAGGGGGCAGGGGGCCGGGCAGCCCCAGCATTTT.

The rearrangement uses TRBV6-6 and TRBJ2-7, with a weak D call TRBD2 (5 bases). V was pared by 6 bases and J by 4 bases, with 13 bases between. The CDR3 extends over 13 amino acids. Germline lookup yields CDR1 MNHNY and CDR2 SVGAGI (reference sequence). CDR3 residues: CASRGSGLYEQYF. The CDR3 DNA reads as TGTGCCAGCAGGGGAAGCGGTCTGTACGAGCAGTACTTC.

The CDR3 protein is CASSFIEVSSYNEQFF. As DNA, the CDR3 is TGCGCCAGCAGCTTTATTGAGGTTAGCTCCTACAATGAGCAGTTCTTC. The chain links TRBV5-1 to TRBJ2-1; D is unclear. Looked up from germline, CDR1 is SGHRS and CDR2 is YFSETQ. V lost 2 bases, J lost 0 bases, and 12 bases lay in between. This CDR3 comprises 16 residues.

The table lists this clone with a count of one. The V gene is TRBV11-2, the J gene TRBJ1-1, with D tentatively TRBD1 (6 bases). Trimming cost V 3 bases and J 1 base, with 9 bases left between them. Germline V lookup: CDR1 SGHAT, CDR2 FQNNGV. CDR3 size: 14 residues. This CDR3 reads CASSFQQGNTEAFF. CDR3 bases: TGTGCCAGCAGCTTCCAACAGGGGAACACTGAAGCTTTCTTT.

The V gene is TRBV27, the J gene TRBJ2-7; 8 bases agree with TRBD2. Germline CDR1 MNHEY, CDR2 SMNVEV (reference sequence). This CDR3 is 13 amino acids long. The V segment lost 3 bases and the J segment 4 bases; nucleotides outside the gene matches: 2. The CDR3 bases are TGTGCCAGCAGTTTCGCTAGCGGGTACGAGCAGTACTTC. As protein: CASSFASGYEQYF.

J is TRBJ2-6 and V is TRBV5-1; D uncertain. The CDR3 loop spans 15 amino acids. V lost 4 bases and J 3 bases, leaving 11 bases between the germline ends. Germline CDR1 and CDR2: SGHRS and YFSETQ. CDR3 nucleotides: TGCGCCAGCAGCAACTCAGGTTTTGGGGCCAACGTCCTGACTTTC. It is translated as CASSNSGFGANVLTF.

The CDR3 region is CASRGTSGSREQFF. CDR3 sequence (DNA): TGTGCCAGCCGGGGGACTAGCGGGAGTCGTGAGCAGTTCTTC. The chain couples TRBV6-6 to TRBJ2-1; 14 bases line up with TRBD2. From germline, CDR1 is MNHNY and CDR2 SVGAGI (reference sequence). The CDR3 covers 14 residues. V was clipped by 8 bases and J by 9 bases; unmatched bases: 6.